The 19 T cell receptor beta chains below were found in one sample sequenced in a study of identical twins. TCRdb re-analysed the 5' RACE reads in MiXCR, keeping a single row per CDR3 protein. Among about 190,000 distinct CDR3 sequences, around 15% were seen once, and the ten largest hold 40%. The same sample was also used in a study of T cells expressing NK-cell markers.

The material sequenced was CD8+ T cells sorted from blood. The receptors come from a woman aged 18-35 years in good health.

This clonotype was seen a few times. This chain connects TRBV7-9 to TRBJ2-3, with 8 bases fitting TRBD2. V shed 5 bases, J shed 1 base, and the junction held 8 bases outside the gene matches. The CDR3 loop spans 16 amino acids. Looked up from germline, CDR1 is SEHNR and CDR2 is FQNEAQ (reference sequence). The CDR3, as DNA: TGTGCCAGCAGCATACCTACAGCGGGAGGCACAGATACGCAGTATTTT. Translating gives CASSIPTAGGTDTQYF.

The chain uses TRBV27 and TRBJ2-1, with D possibly TRBD1 on 5 matching bases. The CDR3 consists of 14 residues. Germline values: CDR1 MNHEY, CDR2 SMNVEV (reference sequence). V was pared by 1 base and J by 7 bases, with 11 bases between. The CDR3 sequence: CASSLYSGSNEQFF. As DNA, the CDR3 is TGTGCCAGCAGTTTATACTCAGGGTCAAATGAGCAGTTCTTC.

This rearrangement joins TRBV18 to TRBJ1-5, with D perhaps matching TRBD1 (5 bases). CDR1 is KGHSH, CDR2 LQKENI, per germline. The CDR3 totals 14 residues. V was pared by 5 bases and J by 1 base, with 9 bases between. Here the CDR3 reads CASSIRESNQPQHF. The CDR3 bases are TGTGCCAGCTCAATCAGGGAAAGCAATCAGCCCCAGCATTTT. The full variable domain, completed using reference TRBV18 and TRBJ1-5, is NAGVMQNPRHLVRRRGQEARLRCSPMKGHSHVYWYRQLPEEGLKFMVYLQKENIIDESGMPKERFSAEFPKEGPSILRIQQVVRGDSAAYFCASSIRESNQPQHFGDGTRLSIL.

The genes are TRBV3-1 and TRBJ2-7, with 9 positions matching TRBD1. After removal of 3 bases from V and 5 bases from J, the junction contained 11 bases not matched to a gene. The CDR3 runs to 16 residues. CDR1 and CDR2 (germline): LGHDT, YNNKEL (reference sequence). The CDR3 nucleotides are TGTGCCAGCAGCCAGATCCCGGGACAGGGCGCCGACGAGCAGTACTTC. Amino acid sequence: CASSQIPGQGADEQYF.

This clonotype showed up just once. J is TRBJ2-2 and V is TRBV6-1; D remains unclear. The germline V and J ends were trimmed by 10 bases and 6 bases, with 18 bases remaining between them. Germline assignment: CDR1 MNHNS and CDR2 SASEGT. This CDR3 contains 14 residues. CDR3 sequence (DNA): TGTGCCACCCGAGCGTTAACTCGAGCCGGGGAGCTGTTTTTT. Translated, it gives CATRALTRAGELFF.

The chain employs TRBV5-8 and TRBJ2-7; TRBD1 is a possible D gene (6 bases). This CDR3 has 13 amino acids. Trimming removed 2 bases from V and 6 bases from J, with 12 bases in between. Germline assignment: CDR1 SGHTS and CDR2 YDEGEE. CDR3 sequence (DNA): TGTGCCAGCAGCTTACCCAGGGGTGGCGAGCAGTACTTC. This gives the protein CASSLPRGGEQYF.

J is TRBJ2-1 and V is TRBV5-6; 14 nucleotides match TRBD2. This CDR3 comprises 15 residues. J gave up 9 bases and V 2 bases, and 4 bases lay outside the gene matches. Germline-derived CDR1 and CDR2 are SGHDT and YYEEEE. The CDR3 here is CASSFGTSGGGEQFF. CDR3 DNA: TGTGCCAGCAGCTTCGGGACTAGCGGGGGCGGTGAGCAGTTCTTC.

This chain connects TRBV20-1 to TRBJ1-1; 8 bases map to TRBD1. This CDR3 comprises 14 residues. The V gene end was trimmed by 4 bases and the J gene end by 11 bases; junction bases not matched to a gene: 15. Per germline, CDR1 DFQATT and CDR2 SNEGSKA (reference sequence). Here the CDR3 reads CSATPLNWDRRAFF. As DNA, the CDR3 is TGCAGTGCTACACCTCTAAACTGGGACAGGCGGGCTTTCTTT.

This clonotype was recorded at least ten times. The chain couples TRBV9 to TRBJ1-1; D gene ambiguous. V was clipped by 1 base and J by 8 bases, with 12 bases between them. The CDR3 runs 13 residues. Germline assignment: CDR1 SGDLS and CDR2 YYNGEE. CDR3 region: CASSVTPRDEAFF. Here the CDR3 DNA reads TGTGCCAGCAGCGTAACCCCACGCGACGAAGCTTTCTTT.

Ten or more counts support this clonotype. J is TRBJ2-5 and V is TRBV12-3 or TRBV12-4, with 12 bases identical to TRBD2. The CDR3 has 16 residues. Trimming removed 4 bases from V and 5 bases from J; junction bases left unmatched: 8. The CDR3, as DNA: TGTGCCAGCAGTTCGGGACTAGCGGGCTCAGGGGAGACCCAGTACTTC. Amino acids: CASSSGLAGSGETQYF.

This clonotype was picked up many times. V usage is TRBV6-5 and J usage is TRBJ2-1; D may be TRBD2 (5 bases). The CDR3 runs to 13 residues. Germline V CDR1 and CDR2: MNHEY, SVGAGI. Trimming took 5 bases from V and 3 from J, leaving 8 bases between them. CDR3 region: CASSHRDYNEQFF. The CDR3 region has the DNA TGTGCCAGCAGTCACCGGGACTACAATGAGCAGTTCTTC.

The sample holds a few counts of this clonotype. The chain is built from TRBV5-1 and TRBJ1-2; D might be TRBD1 (6 bases). The CDR3 loop spans 13 amino acids. Germline V lookup: CDR1 SGHRS, CDR2 YFSETQ. Between the trimmed V and J ends, which lost 0 bases and 8 bases, there was a span of 11 bases. The CDR3 reads CASSLDREEGYTF. Here the CDR3 DNA reads TGCGCCAGCAGCTTGGACAGGGAGGAGGGCTACACCTTC.

The sample holds many counts of this clonotype. The chain couples TRBV29-1 to TRBJ2-2, with a tentative D call TRBD1 (6 bases). Per germline, CDR1 SQVTM and CDR2 ANQGSEA. The CDR3 is made up of 15 amino acids. Trimming removed 0 bases from V and 6 bases from J, with 14 bases in between. This CDR3 is CSVEDPQGGPGELFF. The CDR3 DNA sequence: TGCAGCGTTGAAGATCCACAGGGTGGGCCCGGGGAGCTGTTTTTT.

In its sample, this clonotype was seen a few times. The chain has TRBV6-2 or TRBV6-3 and TRBJ1-5; D call uncertain. Trimming stripped 7 bases from V and 7 bases from J, with 8 bases between. The CDR3 is made up of 11 amino acids. The V gene's germline CDR1 is MNHEY and CDR2 SVGEGT. CDR3 in DNA: TGTGCCAGCACCTCAGGCCAGCCCCAGCATTTT. It translates to CASTSGQPQHF.

In this sample, this clonotype turned up many times. The genes are TRBV27 and TRBJ1-2, with a tentative D call TRBD1 (5 bases). The CDR3 has 14 amino acids. Germline CDR1 is MNHEY and CDR2 is SMNVEV (reference sequence). V lost 5 bases, J lost 3 bases, and 13 bases lay in between. The CDR3 region has the DNA TGTGCCAGCAGTCCAGGGTCCGGGGACTATGGCTACACCTTC. Amino acid sequence: CASSPGSGDYGYTF.

This clonotype has more than one count but fewer than ten. This sequence joins TRBV2 and TRBJ2-2, with a weak D call TRBD1 (6 bases). CDR3 size: 18 residues. Trimming left V 9 bases short and J 1 base short, with 24 bases between. Germline V gene sequence: CDR1 SNHLY, CDR2 FYNNEI. CDR3 sequence (DNA): TGTGCCAGTTTGGGCCCGAACAGGGACCGGGTGAACACCGGGGAGCTGTTTTTT. Translation gives CASLGPNRDRVNTGELFF.

This rearrangement joins TRBV29-1 to TRBJ2-5; a weak D match, TRBD2 (6 bases). This CDR3 is 13 amino acids long. Trimming removed 3 bases at V and 5 bases at J, with 13 bases between. Germline V gene sequence: CDR1 SQVTM, CDR2 ANQGSEA. The CDR3 protein is CSVDGSMGETQYF. As DNA, the CDR3 is TGCAGCGTTGACGGGAGCATGGGGGAGACCCAGTACTTC.

This clonotype was observed a handful of times. The J gene is TRBJ1-2, the V gene TRBV6-1; D not certain. Trimming shortened V by 6 bases and J by 9 bases, and 23 bases separated the two germline ends. The CDR3 is 15 amino acids. Germline V CDR1 and CDR2: MNHNS, SASEGT. The CDR3 region is CASRQFRTVAGSYTF. The DNA for the CDR3 is TGTGCCAGCAGACAATTCCGGACCGTAGCGGGTAGCTACACCTTC.

The rearrangement joins TRBV9 to TRBJ2-3, with 11 bases identical to TRBD2. V lost 4 bases to trimming and J lost 3 bases; unmatched junction nucleotides: 13. The length of the CDR3 is 18 residues. From germline, CDR1 is SGDLS and CDR2 YYNGEE. CDR3 protein: CASSTSSGGHEATDTQYF. CDR3 nucleotide sequence: TGTGCCAGCAGCACCTCTAGCGGGGGGCATGAAGCGACAGATACGCAGTATTTT.